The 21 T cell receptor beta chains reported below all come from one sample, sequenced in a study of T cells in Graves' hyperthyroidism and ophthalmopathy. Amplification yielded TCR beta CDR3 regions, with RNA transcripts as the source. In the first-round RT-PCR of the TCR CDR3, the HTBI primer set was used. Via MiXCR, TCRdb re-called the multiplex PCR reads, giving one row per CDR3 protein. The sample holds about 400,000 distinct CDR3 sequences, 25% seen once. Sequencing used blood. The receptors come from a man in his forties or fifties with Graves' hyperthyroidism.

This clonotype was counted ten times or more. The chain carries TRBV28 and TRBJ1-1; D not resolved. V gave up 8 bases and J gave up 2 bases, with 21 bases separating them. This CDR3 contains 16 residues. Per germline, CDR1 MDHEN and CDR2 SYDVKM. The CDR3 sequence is CASVELMGIVNTEAFF. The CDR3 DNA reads TGTGCCAGCGTAGAACTGATGGGGATTGTTAACACTGAAGCTTTCTTT.

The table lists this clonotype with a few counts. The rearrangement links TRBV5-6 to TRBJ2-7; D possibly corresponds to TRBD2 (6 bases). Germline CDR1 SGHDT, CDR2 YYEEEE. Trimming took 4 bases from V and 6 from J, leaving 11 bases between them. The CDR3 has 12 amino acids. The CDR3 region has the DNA TGTGCCAGCAGCCAACTAGCTTCCGAGCAGTACTTC. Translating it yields CASSQLASEQYF.

The CDR3 reads CASSYPGNQPQHF. CDR3 bases: TGTGCCAGCAGTTACCCGGGAAATCAGCCCCAGCATTTT. The rearrangement joins TRBV6-2 or TRBV6-3 to TRBJ1-5; D is undetermined. The CDR3 is 13 amino acids. V shed 2 bases and J shed 4 bases, with 6 bases lying between them. Germline V gene data show CDR1 as MNHEY and CDR2 as SVGEGT.

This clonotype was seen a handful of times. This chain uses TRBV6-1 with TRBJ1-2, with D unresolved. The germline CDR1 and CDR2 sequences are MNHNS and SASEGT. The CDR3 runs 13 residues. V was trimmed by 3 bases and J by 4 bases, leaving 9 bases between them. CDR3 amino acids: CASSDRIVYGYTF. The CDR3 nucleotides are TGTGCCAGCAGTGACAGGATAGTCTATGGCTACACCTTC.

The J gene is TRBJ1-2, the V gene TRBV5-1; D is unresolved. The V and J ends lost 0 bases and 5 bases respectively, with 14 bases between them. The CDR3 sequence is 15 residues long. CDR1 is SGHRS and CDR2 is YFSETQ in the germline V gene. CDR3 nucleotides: TGCGCCAGCAGCTTGGCCCCAACGGGTGGATATGGCTACACCTTC. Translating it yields CASSLAPTGGYGYTF.

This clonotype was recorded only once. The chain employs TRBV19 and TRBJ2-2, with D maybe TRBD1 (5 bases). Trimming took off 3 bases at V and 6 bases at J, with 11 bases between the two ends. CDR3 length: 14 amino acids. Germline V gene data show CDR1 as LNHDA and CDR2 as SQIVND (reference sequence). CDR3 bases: TGTGCCAGTAGTATTCAGGGTACCGCCGGGGAGCTGTTTTTT. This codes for CASSIQGTAGELFF.

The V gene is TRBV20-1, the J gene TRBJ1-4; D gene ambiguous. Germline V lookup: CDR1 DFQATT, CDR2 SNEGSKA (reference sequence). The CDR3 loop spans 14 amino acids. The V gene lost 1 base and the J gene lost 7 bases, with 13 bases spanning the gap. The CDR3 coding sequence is TGCAGTGCTAGAGGGGAGCTAAGTAGTGAAAAACTGTTTTTT. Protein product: CSARGELSSEKLFF.

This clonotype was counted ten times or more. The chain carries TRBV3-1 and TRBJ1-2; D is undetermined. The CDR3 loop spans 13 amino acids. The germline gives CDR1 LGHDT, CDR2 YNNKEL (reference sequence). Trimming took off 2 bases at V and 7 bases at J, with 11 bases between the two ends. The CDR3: CASSQLSNSGYTF. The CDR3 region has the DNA TGTGCCAGCAGCCAACTGAGTAATTCTGGCTACACCTTC.

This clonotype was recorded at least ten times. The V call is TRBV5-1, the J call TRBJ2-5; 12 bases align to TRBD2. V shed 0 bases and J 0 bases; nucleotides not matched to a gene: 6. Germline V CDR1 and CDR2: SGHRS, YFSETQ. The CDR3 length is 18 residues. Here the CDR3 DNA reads TGCGCCAGCAGCTTGGCTGGACTAGCGGGAACGTACCAAGAGACCCAGTACTTC. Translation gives CASSLAGLAGTYQETQYF.

The CDR3 region is CASSKGTGIDEKLFF. CDR3 DNA sequence: TGCGCCAGCAGCAAGGGGACAGGGATTGATGAAAAACTGTTTTTT. The chain carries TRBV5-1 and TRBJ1-4; 9 nucleotides line up with TRBD1. The CDR3 totals 15 residues. Germline V gives CDR1 SGHRS, CDR2 YFSETQ. The trim removed 4 bases at V and 6 bases at J, leaving 7 bases unmatched.

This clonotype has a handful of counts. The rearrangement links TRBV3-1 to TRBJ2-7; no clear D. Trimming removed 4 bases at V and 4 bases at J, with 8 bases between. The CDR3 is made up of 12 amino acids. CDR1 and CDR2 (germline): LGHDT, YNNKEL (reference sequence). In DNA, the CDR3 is TGTGCCAGCAGCCGGATCCTTTACGAGCAGTACTTC. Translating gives CASSRILYEQYF.

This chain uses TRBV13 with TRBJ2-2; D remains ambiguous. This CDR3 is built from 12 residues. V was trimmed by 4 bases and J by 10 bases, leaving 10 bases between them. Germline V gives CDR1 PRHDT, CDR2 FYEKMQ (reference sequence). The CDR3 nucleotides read TGTGCCAGCAGCTCGAGGACGGCGGAGCTGTTTTTT. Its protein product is CASSSRTAELFF. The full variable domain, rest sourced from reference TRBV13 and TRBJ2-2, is AAGVIQSPRHLIKEKRETATLKCYPIPRHDTVYWYQQGPGQDPQFLISFYEKMQSDKGSIPDRFSAQQFSDYHSELNMSSLELGDSALYFCASSSRTAELFFGEGSRLTVL.

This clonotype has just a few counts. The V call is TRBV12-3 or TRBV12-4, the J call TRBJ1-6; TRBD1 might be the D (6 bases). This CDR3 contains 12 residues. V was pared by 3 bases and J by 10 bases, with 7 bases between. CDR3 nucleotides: TGTGCCAGCAGTTTCGGGACATCACCCCTCCACTTT. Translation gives CASSFGTSPLHF.

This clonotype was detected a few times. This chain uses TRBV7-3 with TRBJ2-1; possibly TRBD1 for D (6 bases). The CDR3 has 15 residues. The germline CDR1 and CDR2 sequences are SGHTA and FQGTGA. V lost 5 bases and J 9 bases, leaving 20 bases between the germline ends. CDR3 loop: CASSPQPQGSAEQFF. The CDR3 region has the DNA TGTGCCAGCAGCCCGCAACCCCAGGGGTCCGCTGAGCAGTTCTTC.

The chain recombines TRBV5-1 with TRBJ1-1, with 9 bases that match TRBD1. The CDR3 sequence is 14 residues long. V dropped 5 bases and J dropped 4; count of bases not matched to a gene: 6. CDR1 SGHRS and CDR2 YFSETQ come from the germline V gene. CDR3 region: CASREQGAGTEAFF. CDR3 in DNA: TGCGCCAGCAGGGAACAGGGGGCGGGCACTGAAGCTTTCTTT.

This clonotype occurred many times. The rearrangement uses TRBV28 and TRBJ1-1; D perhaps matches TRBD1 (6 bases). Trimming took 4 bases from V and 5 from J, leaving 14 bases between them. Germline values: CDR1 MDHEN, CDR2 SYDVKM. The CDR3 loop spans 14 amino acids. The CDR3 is CASSSAGGGTEAFF. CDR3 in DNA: TGTGCCAGCAGTTCTGCGGGGGGCGGGACTGAAGCTTTCTTT.

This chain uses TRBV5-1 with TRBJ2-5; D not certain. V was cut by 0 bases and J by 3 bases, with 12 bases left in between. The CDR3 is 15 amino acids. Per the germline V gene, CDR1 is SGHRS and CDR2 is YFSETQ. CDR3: CASSLALSAKETQYF. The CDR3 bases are TGCGCCAGCAGCTTGGCGTTGTCAGCTAAAGAGACCCAGTACTTC.

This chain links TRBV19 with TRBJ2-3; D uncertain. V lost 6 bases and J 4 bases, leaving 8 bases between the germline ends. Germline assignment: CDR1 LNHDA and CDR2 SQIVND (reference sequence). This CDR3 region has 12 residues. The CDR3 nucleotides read TGTGCCAGTAGAACTGGCGCAGATACGCAGTATTTT. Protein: CASRTGADTQYF.

The CDR3 spells CASISTRQGANSPLHF. In nucleotides, the CDR3 is TGTGCCAGCATCTCTACAAGACAGGGGGCAAATTCACCCCTCCACTTT. The chain joins TRBV5-6 to TRBJ1-6, with TRBD1 identical over 10 bases. The CDR3 is made up of 16 amino acids. Germline trimming cut 6 bases from V and 7 bases from J; bases unmatched to any gene: 10. Germline V lookup: CDR1 SGHDT, CDR2 YYEEEE.

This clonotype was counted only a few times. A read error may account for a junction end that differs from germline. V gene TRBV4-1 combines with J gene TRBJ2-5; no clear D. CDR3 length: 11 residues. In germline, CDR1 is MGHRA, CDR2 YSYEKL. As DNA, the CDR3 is TGCGCCAGCAGTCAAGATCGGGTCCAGTACTTC. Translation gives CASSQDRVQYF.

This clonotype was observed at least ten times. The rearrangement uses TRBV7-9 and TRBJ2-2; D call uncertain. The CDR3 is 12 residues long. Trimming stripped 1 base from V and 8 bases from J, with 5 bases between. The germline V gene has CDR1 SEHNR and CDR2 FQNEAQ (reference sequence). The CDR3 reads CASSLEAGELFF. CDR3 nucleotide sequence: TGTGCCAGCAGCTTAGAAGCAGGGGAGCTGTTTTTT.